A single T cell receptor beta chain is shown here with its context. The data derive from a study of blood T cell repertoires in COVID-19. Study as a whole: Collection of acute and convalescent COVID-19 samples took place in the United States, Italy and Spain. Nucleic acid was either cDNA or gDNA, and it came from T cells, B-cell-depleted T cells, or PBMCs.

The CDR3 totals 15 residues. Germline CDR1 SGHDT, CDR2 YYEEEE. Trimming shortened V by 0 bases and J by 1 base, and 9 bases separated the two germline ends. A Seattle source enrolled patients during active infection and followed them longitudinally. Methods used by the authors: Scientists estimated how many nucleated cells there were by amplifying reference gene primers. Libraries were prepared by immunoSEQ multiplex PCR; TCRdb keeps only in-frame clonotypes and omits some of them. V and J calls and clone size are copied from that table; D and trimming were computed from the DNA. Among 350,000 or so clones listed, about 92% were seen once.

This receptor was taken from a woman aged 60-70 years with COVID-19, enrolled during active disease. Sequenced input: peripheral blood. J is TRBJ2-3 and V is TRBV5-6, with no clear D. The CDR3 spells CASSLGPQGTDTQYF. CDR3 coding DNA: TGTGCCAGCAGCTTGGGACCCCAGGGCACAGATACGCAGTATTTT.